Reported below is one TCR beta chain. The antigen remains unidentified. This entry comes from a study of shared clonotypes between healthy human individuals. Sorted-subset replicate PCR reactions contained 200 ng DNA, corresponding to around 30,000 T cell genomes. The method was immunoSEQ multiplex PCR; TCRdb's version includes in-frame clones alone and lacks a portion of them. Here the sample spans 2,100,000 or so clones, 90% to 96% being singletons. V shed 6 bases and J shed 3 bases, with 15 bases lying between them. Germline CDR1 SEHNR, CDR2 FQNEAQ (reference sequence). This CDR3 spans 15 amino acids. Healthy and HIV-negative, the adult donors had no recent acute infections or vaccinations. Notes on the study in general: Relative to memory subsets, naive subsets generally showed larger estimated richness.

The rearrangement uses TRBV7-9 and TRBJ2-1; possible D gene TRBD2, 7 bases. The material sequenced was naive CD4+ T cells sorted from blood. Subset reported: CD45RA+ positively selected. The TCR comes from a man aged 18 to 29 in good health. For the CDR3, the DNA is TGTGCCAGCAGTACCGGAGGGGGGGACTACAATGAGCAGTTCTTC. It codes for CASSTGGGDYNEQFF.